These 3 T cell receptor beta chains share one sample of origin, sequenced in a study of blood T cells in healthy people across ages. Sample-barcoded 5' priming and a J-beta primer mix drove a second PCR of roughly 7 to 11 cycles. Using its own MiXCR run on the 5' RACE reads, TCRdb lists one record per CDR3 protein. The profile covers approximately 690,000 distinct CDR3 sequences, with approximately 40% appearing a single time and 30% taken by the ten largest. Sequenced input: blood. The receptors were sampled from a man older than 75 in good health.

The sample holds a few counts of this clonotype. The chain's CDR3 is CASSFDGTRETQYF. Written as DNA, the CDR3 is TGTGCCAGCAGCTTTGATGGGACGCGGGAGACCCAGTACTTC. The chain combines TRBV7-2 with TRBJ2-7; D tentatively reads TRBD1 or TRBD2 (5 bases each). The closer fit of TRBJ2-5 to the DNA end suggests the J call may be wrong. Germline V lookup: CDR1 SGHTA, CDR2 FQGNSA. CDR3 size: 14 residues.

The sample holds a few counts of this clonotype. V usage is TRBV11-2 and J usage is TRBJ2-7, with D perhaps TRBD2 (5 bases). CDR3 length: 14 amino acids. Germline assignment: CDR1 SGHAT and CDR2 FQNNGV. V was shortened by 0 bases and J by 0 bases, with 6 bases between the two germline ends. Here the CDR3 DNA reads TGTGCCAGCAGCTTAGAACTAGTCTCCTACGAGCAGTACTTC. Translated: CASSLELVSYEQYF.

Only a few counts were recorded for this clonotype. The chain is built from TRBV20-1 and TRBJ2-7; D is possibly TRBD1 or TRBD2 (5 bases each). The germline V and J ends were trimmed by 6 bases and 7 bases, with 25 bases remaining between them. Germline lookup yields CDR1 DFQATT and CDR2 SNEGSKA (reference sequence). The CDR3 runs to 15 residues. CDR3 region: CSAYRNRDGSTEQYF. The CDR3 DNA is TGCAGTGCCTATAGAAATCGGGACGGCTCTACGGAGCAGTACTTC.